The clone carrying this TCR beta chain was counted once. Method: immunoSEQ multiplex PCR; TCRdb's copy keeps in-frame clones and lacks some. The table has 110,000 or so clones, 85% to 95% seen once. This record comes from a study of T cells after somatic rescue of genetic block. This CDR3 spans 17 amino acids. Germline V gene lookup returns CDR1 SGHAT and CDR2 FQDESV (reference sequence). The V and J ends lost 4 bases and 4 bases, in that order; junction bases with no gene match: 14. Sequences were obtained from peripheral blood mononuclear cells (PBMCs). The sequence was collected from a woman younger than 30. The rearrangement joins TRBV11-1 to TRBJ2-7; 9 bases agree with TRBD2. The CDR3 region has the DNA TGTGCCAGCAGCTCCCTGCTCGGGCTAGCGGGGATGTACGAGCAGTACTTC. It specifies CASSSLLGLAGMYEQYF.